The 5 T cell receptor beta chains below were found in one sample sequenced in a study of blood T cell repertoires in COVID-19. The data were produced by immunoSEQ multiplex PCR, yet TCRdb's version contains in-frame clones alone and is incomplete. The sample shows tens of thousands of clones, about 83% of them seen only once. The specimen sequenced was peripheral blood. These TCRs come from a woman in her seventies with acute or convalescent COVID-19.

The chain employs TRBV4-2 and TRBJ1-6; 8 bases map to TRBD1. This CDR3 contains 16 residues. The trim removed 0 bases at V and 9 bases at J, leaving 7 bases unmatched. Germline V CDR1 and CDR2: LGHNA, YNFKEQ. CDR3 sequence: CASSQEGQGARSPLHF. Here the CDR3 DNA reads TGTGCCAGCAGCCAAGAAGGGCAGGGGGCTCGTTCACCCCTCCACTTT.

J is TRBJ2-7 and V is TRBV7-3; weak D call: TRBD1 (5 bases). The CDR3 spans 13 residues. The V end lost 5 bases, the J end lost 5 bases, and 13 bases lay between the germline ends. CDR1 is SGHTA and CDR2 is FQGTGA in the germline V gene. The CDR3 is CASSPHGANEQYF. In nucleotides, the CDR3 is TGTGCCAGCAGCCCCCATGGGGCTAACGAGCAGTACTTC.

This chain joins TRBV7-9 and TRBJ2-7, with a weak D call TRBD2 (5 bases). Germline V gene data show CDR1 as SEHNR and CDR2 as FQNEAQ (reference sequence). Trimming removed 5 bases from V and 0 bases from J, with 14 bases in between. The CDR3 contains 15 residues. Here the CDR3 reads CASSRDYPLSYEQYF. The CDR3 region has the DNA TGTGCCAGCAGCCGAGACTACCCCCTCTCCTACGAGCAGTACTTC.

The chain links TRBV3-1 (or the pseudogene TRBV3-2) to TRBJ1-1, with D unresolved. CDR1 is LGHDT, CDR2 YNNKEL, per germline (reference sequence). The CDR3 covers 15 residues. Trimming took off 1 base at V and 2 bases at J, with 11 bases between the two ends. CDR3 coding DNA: TGTGCCAGCAGCCAAGGACTGATGCTAAACACTGAAGCTTTCTTT. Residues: CASSQGLMLNTEAFF.

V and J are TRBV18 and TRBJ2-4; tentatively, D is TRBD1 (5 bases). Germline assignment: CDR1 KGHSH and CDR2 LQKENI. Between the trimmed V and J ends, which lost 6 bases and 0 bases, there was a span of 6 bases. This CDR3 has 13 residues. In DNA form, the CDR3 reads TGTGCCAGCTCGACAGTAGCCAAAAACATTCAGTACTTC. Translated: CASSTVAKNIQYF.